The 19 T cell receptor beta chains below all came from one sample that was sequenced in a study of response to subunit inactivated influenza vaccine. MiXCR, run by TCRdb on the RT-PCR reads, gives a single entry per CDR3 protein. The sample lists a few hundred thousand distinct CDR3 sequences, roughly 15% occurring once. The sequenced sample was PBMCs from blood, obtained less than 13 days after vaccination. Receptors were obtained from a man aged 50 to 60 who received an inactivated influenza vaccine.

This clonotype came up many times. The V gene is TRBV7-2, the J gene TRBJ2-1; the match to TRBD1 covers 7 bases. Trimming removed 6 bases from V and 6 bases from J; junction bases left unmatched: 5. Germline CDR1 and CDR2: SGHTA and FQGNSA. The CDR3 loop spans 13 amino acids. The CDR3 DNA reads TGTGCCAGCAGGACAGGGTTTTTCAATGAGCAGTTCTTC. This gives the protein CASRTGFFNEQFF.

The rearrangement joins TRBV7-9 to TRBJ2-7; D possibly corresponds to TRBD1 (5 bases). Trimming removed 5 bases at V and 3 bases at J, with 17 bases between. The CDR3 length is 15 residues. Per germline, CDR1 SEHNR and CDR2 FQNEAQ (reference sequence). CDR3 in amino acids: CASSPPGGQGYEQYF. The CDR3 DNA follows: TGTGCCAGCAGCCCACCCGGTGGGCAGGGCTACGAGCAGTACTTC.

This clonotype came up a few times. The CDR3, as DNA: TGTGCCACCAGCAGAGATATGGCGGGAGGGGTCACCGGGGAGCTGTTTTTT. Protein: CATSRDMAGGVTGELFF. The chain employs TRBV15 and TRBJ2-2; 9 positions agree with TRBD2. Losses at the gene ends were 0 bases for V and 4 bases for J; bases not matched to a gene: 6. The CDR3 consists of 17 residues. In germline, CDR1 is LNHNV, CDR2 YYDKDF (reference sequence).

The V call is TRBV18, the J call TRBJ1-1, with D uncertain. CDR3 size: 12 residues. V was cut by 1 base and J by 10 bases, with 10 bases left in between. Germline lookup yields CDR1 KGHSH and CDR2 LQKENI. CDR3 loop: CASSPLVYSAFF. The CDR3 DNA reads TGTGCCAGCTCACCACTAGTTTATTCAGCTTTCTTT.

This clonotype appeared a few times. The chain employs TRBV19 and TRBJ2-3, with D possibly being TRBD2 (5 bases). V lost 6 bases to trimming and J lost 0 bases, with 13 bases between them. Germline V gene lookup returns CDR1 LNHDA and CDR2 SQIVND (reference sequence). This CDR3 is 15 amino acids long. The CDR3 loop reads CASRTNSWSTDTQYF. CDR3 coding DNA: TGTGCCAGTAGGACTAATAGTTGGAGCACAGATACGCAGTATTTT.

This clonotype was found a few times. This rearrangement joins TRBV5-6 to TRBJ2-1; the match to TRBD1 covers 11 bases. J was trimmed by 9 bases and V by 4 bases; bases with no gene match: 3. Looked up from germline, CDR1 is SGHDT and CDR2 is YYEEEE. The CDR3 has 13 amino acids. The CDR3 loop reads CASSRTGGAEQFF. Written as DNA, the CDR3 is TGTGCCAGCAGCCGGACAGGGGGCGCTGAGCAGTTCTTC.

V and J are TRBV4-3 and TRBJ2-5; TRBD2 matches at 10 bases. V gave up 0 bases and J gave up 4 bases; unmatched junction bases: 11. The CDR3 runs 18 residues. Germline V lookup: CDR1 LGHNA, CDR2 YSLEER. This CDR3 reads CASSQDLGASGSLETQYF. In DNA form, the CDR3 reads TGCGCCAGCAGCCAAGATTTGGGGGCTAGCGGGAGTCTAGAGACCCAGTACTTC.

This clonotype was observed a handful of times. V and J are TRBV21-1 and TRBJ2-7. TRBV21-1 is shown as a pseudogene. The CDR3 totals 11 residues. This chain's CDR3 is CASDGTYEQYF. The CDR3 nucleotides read TGTGCCAGCGACGGAACCTACGAGCAGTACTTC.

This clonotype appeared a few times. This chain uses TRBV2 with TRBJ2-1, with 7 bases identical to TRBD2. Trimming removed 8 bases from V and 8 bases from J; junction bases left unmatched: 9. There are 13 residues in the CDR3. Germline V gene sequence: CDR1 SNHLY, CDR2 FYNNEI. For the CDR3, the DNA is TGTGCCAGCGAAAGCGGGATGAGGGATGAGCAGTTCTTC. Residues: CASESGMRDEQFF. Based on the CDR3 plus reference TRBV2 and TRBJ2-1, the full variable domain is EPEVTQTPSHQVTQMGQEVILRCVPISNHLYFYWYRQILGQKVEFLVSFYNNEISEKSEIFDDQFSVERPDGSNFTLKIRSTKLEDSAMYFCASESGMRDEQFFGPGTRLTVL.

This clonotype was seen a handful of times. CDR3 DNA sequence: TGCAGTGCTGCTAGGACAGCAAATGAAAAACTGTTTTTT. The encoded protein is CSAARTANEKLFF. The V gene is TRBV20-1, the J gene TRBJ1-4, with D possibly being TRBD1 (6 bases). CDR3 length: 13 residues. Germline-derived CDR1 and CDR2 are DFQATT and SNEGSKA (reference sequence). Trimming shortened V by 5 bases and J by 5 bases, and 12 bases separated the two germline ends.

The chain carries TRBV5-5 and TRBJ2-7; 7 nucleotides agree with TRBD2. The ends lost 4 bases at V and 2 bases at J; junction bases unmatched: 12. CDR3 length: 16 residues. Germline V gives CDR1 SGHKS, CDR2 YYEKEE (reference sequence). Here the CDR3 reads CASSPDLAEFTYEQYF. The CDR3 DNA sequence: TGTGCCAGCAGCCCGGACCTAGCGGAGTTTACCTACGAGCAGTACTTC.

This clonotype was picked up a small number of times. The CDR3 reads CASRIPLRGSYEQYF. DNA of the CDR3: TGTGCCAGCAGGATCCCCCTTCGGGGCTCCTACGAGCAGTACTTC. The J gene is TRBJ2-7, the V gene TRBV28, with D possibly being TRBD2 (5 bases). Germline lookup yields CDR1 MDHEN and CDR2 SYDVKM. The V end was cut by 6 bases, the J end by 0 bases, with 15 bases between. The CDR3 contains 15 residues.

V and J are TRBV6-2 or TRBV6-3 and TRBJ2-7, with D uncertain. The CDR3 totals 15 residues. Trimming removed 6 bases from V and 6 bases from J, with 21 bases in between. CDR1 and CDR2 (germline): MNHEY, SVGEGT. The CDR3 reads CASSRSGQTPREQYF. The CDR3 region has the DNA TGTGCCAGCAGCCGGTCGGGCCAGACCCCTCGCGAGCAGTACTTC.

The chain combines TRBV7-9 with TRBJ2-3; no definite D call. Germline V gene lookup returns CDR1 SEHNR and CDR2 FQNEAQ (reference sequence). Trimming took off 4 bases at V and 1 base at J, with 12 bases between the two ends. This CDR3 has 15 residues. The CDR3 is CASSYMASGTDTQYF. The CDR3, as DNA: TGTGCCAGCAGCTATATGGCTAGTGGCACAGATACGCAGTATTTT.

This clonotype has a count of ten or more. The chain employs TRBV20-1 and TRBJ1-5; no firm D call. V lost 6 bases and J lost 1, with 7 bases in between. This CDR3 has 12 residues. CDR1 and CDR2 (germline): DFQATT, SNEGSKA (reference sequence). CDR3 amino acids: CSARRSNQPQHF. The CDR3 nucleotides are TGCAGTGCCAGGCGGAGCAATCAGCCCCAGCATTTT.

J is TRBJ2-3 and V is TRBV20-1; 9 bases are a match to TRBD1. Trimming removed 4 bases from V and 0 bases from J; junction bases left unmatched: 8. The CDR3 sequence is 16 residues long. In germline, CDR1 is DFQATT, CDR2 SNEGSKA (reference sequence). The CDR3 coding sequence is TGCAGTGCTACCCCGGACAGGGGAGCTAGCACAGATACGCAGTATTTT. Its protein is CSATPDRGASTDTQYF.

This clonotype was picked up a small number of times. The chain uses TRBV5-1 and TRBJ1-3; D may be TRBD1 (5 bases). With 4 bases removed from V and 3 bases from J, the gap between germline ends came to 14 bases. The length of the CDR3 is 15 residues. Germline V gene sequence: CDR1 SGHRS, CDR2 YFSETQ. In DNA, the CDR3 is TGCGCCAGCAGCCTCGATGGGACGGGTGGAAACACCATATATTTT. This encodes CASSLDGTGGNTIYF.

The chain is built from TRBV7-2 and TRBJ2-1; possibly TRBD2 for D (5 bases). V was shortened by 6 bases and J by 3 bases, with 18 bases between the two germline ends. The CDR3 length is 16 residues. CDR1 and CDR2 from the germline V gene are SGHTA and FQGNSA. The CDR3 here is CASRLSGRAYYNEQFF. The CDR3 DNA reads TGTGCCAGCAGGCTTTCTGGGCGGGCCTACTACAATGAGCAGTTCTTC. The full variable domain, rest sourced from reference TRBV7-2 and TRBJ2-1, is GAGVSQSPSNKVTEKGKDVELRCDPISGHTALYWYRQSLGQGLEFLIYFQGNSAPDKSGLPSDRFSAERTGGSVSTLTIQRTQQEDSAVYLCASRLSGRAYYNEQFFGPGTRLTVL.

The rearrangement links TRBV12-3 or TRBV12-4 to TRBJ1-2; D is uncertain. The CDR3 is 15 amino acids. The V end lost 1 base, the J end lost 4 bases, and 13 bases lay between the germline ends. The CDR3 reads CASSLGRSTSYGYTF. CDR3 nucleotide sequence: TGTGCCAGCAGTTTAGGTCGCAGTACTAGCTATGGCTACACCTTC.